Below are 23 T cell receptor beta chains sequenced from a single sample in a study of blood T cell repertoires in COVID-19. Generated by immunoSEQ multiplex PCR, the TCRdb table keeps only in-frame clones and is missing some. The repertoire holds some 200,000 clones, with less than 90% as singletons. The sample comprised peripheral blood. The receptors stem from an older man with acute or convalescent COVID-19.

The chain employs TRBV12-3 or TRBV12-4 and TRBJ1-2, with D perhaps matching TRBD1 (6 bases). The CDR3 spans 12 residues. The V end lost 2 bases, the J end lost 10 bases, and 11 bases lay between the germline ends. CDR3 DNA sequence: TGTGCCAGCAGTTTACAGGGGCTAGACTACACCTTC. Its protein product is CASSLQGLDYTF.

The chain couples TRBV12-3 or TRBV12-4 to TRBJ2-7, with D possibly matching TRBD1 (5 bases). The CDR3 contains 12 residues. V shed 6 bases and J shed 7 bases, with 13 bases lying between them. CDR3 sequence reads: CASSLARVEQYF. The DNA for the CDR3 is TGTGCCAGCAGCCTGGCCAGGGTGGAGCAGTACTTC.

This chain uses TRBV7-2 with TRBJ2-2; D is unresolved. Germline CDR1 reads SGHTA; CDR2 reads FQGNSA. This CDR3 region has 13 residues. The germline V and J ends were trimmed by 7 bases and 3 bases, with 9 bases remaining between them. As DNA, the CDR3 is TGTGCCAGCAAGCGAAGAGACACCGGGGAGCTGTTTTTT. This codes for CASKRRDTGELFF.

This chain links TRBV7-8 with TRBJ1-2; 8 nucleotides agree with TRBD1. This CDR3 has 14 residues. V lost 4 bases, J lost 4 bases, and 5 bases stayed unmatched. Per the germline V gene, CDR1 is SGHVS and CDR2 is FQNEAQ. In DNA form, the CDR3 reads TGTGCCAGCAGCTCCGGACAGGGCGGCTATGGCTACACCTTC. Amino acid sequence: CASSSGQGGYGYTF.

The chain has TRBV27 and TRBJ2-1; D may be TRBD1 (5 bases). V was shortened by 5 bases and J by 1 base, with 9 bases between the two germline ends. CDR3 length equals 14 residues. Germline values: CDR1 MNHEY, CDR2 SMNVEV (reference sequence). This CDR3 is CASSPGFSYNEQFF. The DNA of the CDR3 is TGTGCCAGCAGTCCAGGGTTTTCCTACAATGAGCAGTTCTTC.

The rearrangement joins TRBV11-2 to TRBJ2-7, with 10 positions matching TRBD2. The germline gives CDR1 SGHAT, CDR2 FQNNGV. This CDR3 has 16 residues. V lost 5 bases, J lost 1 base, and 8 bases stayed unmatched. The chain's CDR3 is CASSTRTSGISYEQYF. In nucleotides, the CDR3 is TGTGCCAGCAGCACCCGGACTAGCGGTATATCCTACGAGCAGTACTTC.

The V and J genes are TRBV28 and TRBJ2-7, with 10 nucleotides matching TRBD1. Trimming at V came to 7 bases and at J to 3 bases, leaving 9 bases not matched to a gene. Germline CDR1 and CDR2: MDHEN and SYDVKM. This CDR3 is 15 amino acids long. In DNA, the CDR3 is TGTGCCAGCAATTCCGCCGGGACAGGGGACTACGAGCAGTACTTC. Translating it yields CASNSAGTGDYEQYF.

The chain is built from TRBV7-8 and TRBJ1-1; 7 bases align to TRBD1. Germline loops: CDR1 SGHVS, CDR2 FQNEAQ. The V gene end was trimmed by 4 bases and the J gene end by 0 bases; junction bases not matched to a gene: 8. The CDR3 consists of 16 residues. The CDR3: CASSSGQLNMNTEAFF. DNA for the CDR3: TGTGCCAGCAGCTCGGGACAGCTTAACATGAACACTGAAGCTTTCTTT. Filled out from reference TRBV7-8 and TRBJ1-1, the complete variable domain reads GAGVSQSPRYKVAKRGQDVALRCDPISGHVSLFWYQQALGQGPEFLTYFQNEAQLDKSGLPSDRFFAERPEGSVSTLKIQRTQQEDSAVYLCASSSGQLNMNTEAFFGQGTRLTVV.

The chain is built from TRBV2 and TRBJ2-2; TRBD2 matches 8 bases. The V and J ends lost 8 bases and 4 bases, in that order; junction bases with no gene match: 6. This CDR3 contains 14 residues. Germline CDR1 is SNHLY and CDR2 is FYNNEI. As DNA, the CDR3 is TGTGCCAGCGATGCTCTAGCGGGCACCGGGGAGCTGTTTTTT. Translation gives CASDALAGTGELFF.

V and J are TRBV11-2 and TRBJ1-6, with 7 bases matching TRBD1. The V gene's germline CDR1 is SGHAT and CDR2 FQNNGV. The length of the CDR3 is 16 residues. With V trimmed by 8 bases and J by 0 bases, 7 bases remained unmatched. CDR3 nucleotide sequence: TGTGCCAGCGAAGGGGGCGCGGGCTCCTATAATTCACCCCTCCACTTT. Translated: CASEGGAGSYNSPLHF.

The V call is TRBV28, the J call TRBJ2-7; possibly TRBD1 for D (5 bases). With 2 bases removed from V and 2 bases from J, the gap between germline ends came to 10 bases. The CDR3 totals 14 residues. CDR1 is MDHEN and CDR2 is SYDVKM in the germline V gene. This CDR3 is CASSLAGLPYEQYF. CDR3 sequence (DNA): TGTGCCAGCAGTTTAGCAGGGTTACCCTACGAGCAGTACTTC.

The CDR3 loop reads CASSLAIYGTSGSQYF. CDR3 nucleotide sequence: TGTGCCAGCAGCTTAGCTATATACGGGACTAGTGGTTCTCAGTACTTC. This chain uses TRBV7-2 with TRBJ2-4; 8 nucleotides align to TRBD2. This CDR3 is built from 16 residues. Per germline, CDR1 SGHTA and CDR2 FQGNSA. J was trimmed by 12 bases and V by 0 bases; bases with no gene match: 13.

The V and J genes are TRBV11-2 and TRBJ2-3, with 11 bases matching TRBD1. The V and J ends lost 6 bases and 4 bases, in that order; junction bases with no gene match: 9. This CDR3 region has 16 residues. Germline V gene sequence: CDR1 SGHAT, CDR2 FQNNGV. The CDR3 region is CASSWTGGRVSDTQYF. CDR3 bases: TGTGCCAGCAGTTGGACAGGGGGCCGAGTTTCAGATACGCAGTATTTT.

This chain joins TRBV10-3 and TRBJ2-6; 7 positions match TRBD2. The CDR3 length is 16 residues. CDR1 is ENHRY and CDR2 is SYGVKD in the germline V gene. V shed 0 bases and J 2 bases; nucleotides not matched to a gene: 1. The CDR3 here is CAISESRGAGANVLTF. CDR3 bases: TGTGCCATCAGTGAGTCACGGGGGGCTGGGGCCAACGTCCTGACTTTC.

The chain joins TRBV7-2 to TRBJ2-2, with D maybe TRBD1 (6 bases). The ends were cut back, 4 bases at V and 4 bases at J, with 13 bases in the middle. Germline V CDR1 and CDR2: SGHTA, FQGNSA. The CDR3 has 15 amino acids. CDR3 amino acids: CASSSGQIFTGELFF. The CDR3 DNA sequence: TGTGCCAGCAGCTCCGGACAGATATTCACCGGGGAGCTGTTTTTT.

V gene TRBV9 combines with J gene TRBJ2-2; 9 bases are shared with TRBD1. Germline loops: CDR1 SGDLS, CDR2 YYNGEE. V lost 4 bases to trimming and J lost 3 bases; unmatched junction nucleotides: 4. The CDR3 contains 15 residues. Written as DNA, the CDR3 is TGTGCCAGCAGCTTCCGGGACAGGGACACCGGGGAGCTGTTTTTT. Translating gives CASSFRDRDTGELFF.

This clone was counted once. V usage is TRBV4-1 and J usage is TRBJ2-2; 7 nucleotides match TRBD2. The CDR3 has 17 residues. J lost 4 bases, V lost 0 bases, and 8 bases had no gene match. Germline CDR1 MGHRA, CDR2 YSYEKL. The chain's CDR3 is CASSQEDLLATTGELFF. The CDR3, as DNA: TGCGCCAGCAGCCAAGAGGATTTACTAGCGACCACCGGGGAGCTGTTTTTT.

The chain has TRBV2 and TRBJ2-3, with 12 nucleotides matching TRBD2. The trim removed 6 bases at V and 8 bases at J, leaving 18 bases unmatched. CDR3 length: 18 amino acids. Germline lookup yields CDR1 SNHLY and CDR2 FYNNEI. CDR3 DNA sequence: TGTGCCAGCAGAAGAAGGCCCTCTAGCGGGAGGGGAGAGGGTACGCAGTATTTT. It yields the protein CASRRRPSSGRGEGTQYF. Combining the CDR3 with reference TRBV2 and TRBJ2-3 gives the whole variable domain EPEVTQTPSHQVTQMGQEVILRCVPISNHLYFYWYRQILGQKVEFLVSFYNNEISEKSEIFDDQFSVERPDGSNFTLKIRSTKLEDSAMYFCASRRRPSSGRGEGTQYFGPGTRLTVL.

The chain uses TRBV19 and TRBJ1-1; D possibly corresponds to TRBD1 (6 bases). The CDR3 loop spans 14 amino acids. Germline V gives CDR1 LNHDA, CDR2 SQIVND (reference sequence). The V end lost 5 bases, the J end lost 2 bases, and 12 bases lay between the germline ends. CDR3: CASSVTGLNTEAFF. In DNA form, the CDR3 reads TGTGCCAGTAGTGTGACAGGTTTAAACACTGAAGCTTTCTTT.

V and J are TRBV7-9 and TRBJ2-7, with TRBD1 matching 10 bases. Trimming removed 4 bases from V and 6 bases from J; junction bases left unmatched: 9. The CDR3 runs 15 residues. Germline V lookup: CDR1 SEHNR, CDR2 FQNEAQ (reference sequence). CDR3 sequence: CASSSSGTGAGEQYF. CDR3 nucleotide sequence: TGTGCCAGCAGCTCCTCCGGGACAGGGGCCGGCGAGCAGTACTTC.

V gene TRBV3-1 (or the pseudogene TRBV3-2) combines with J gene TRBJ2-1, with TRBD2 identical over 11 bases. The germline gives CDR1 LGHDT, CDR2 YNNKEL (reference sequence). CDR3 length equals 18 residues. The V gene end was trimmed by 0 bases and the J gene end by 7 bases; junction bases not matched to a gene: 11. The CDR3 loop is CASSQDWRLAGGSNEQFF. The CDR3 bases are TGTGCCAGCAGCCAAGATTGGCGTCTAGCGGGAGGTTCAAATGAGCAGTTCTTC.

V usage is TRBV30 and J usage is TRBJ2-7; possibly TRBD1 for D (6 bases). The germline V and J ends were trimmed by 0 bases and 0 bases, with 6 bases remaining between them. Per the germline V gene, CDR1 is GTSNPN and CDR2 is SVGIG (reference sequence). There are 13 residues in the CDR3. The CDR3 DNA follows: TGTGCCTGGAGTGTGGGGGCCTCCTACGAGCAGTACTTC. Translation gives CAWSVGASYEQYF.

V is TRBV28 and J is TRBJ1-1, with TRBD1 as a possible D gene (5 bases). V lost 8 bases to trimming and J lost 6 bases, with 19 bases between them. This CDR3 comprises 14 residues. Germline loops: CDR1 MDHEN, CDR2 SYDVKM. CDR3 loop: CASPPRQGSPEAFF. The CDR3 DNA reads as TGTGCCAGCCCACCGAGGCAGGGCAGTCCTGAAGCTTTCTTT.